Listed here are 22 T cell receptor beta chains from one sample, sequenced in a study of regulatory T cells in long-lasting Graves disease. Specified time point: newly diagnosed GD, antithyroid drugs for less than 3 months. TCR sequences were obtained from RNA taken from PBMCs. HTBI primers from iRepertoire and Arm-PCR of CDR3 regions yielded the TCR beta libraries. A single record per CDR3 protein comes from TCRdb applying MiXCR to the multiplex PCR reads. Of 550,000 to 650,000 distinct CDR3 sequences listed, roughly 16% are singletons. These sequences were also reported in another study, on T cells in Graves' hyperthyroidism and ophthalmopathy.

This sample comprised peripheral blood mononuclear cells (PBMCs), obtained at new diagnosis, from a patient treated with antithyroid drugs. The receptors come from a man aged 18 to 30 with Graves disease.

This clonotype was recorded at least ten times. The chain links TRBV6-1 to TRBJ2-3; TRBD2 matches 9 bases. With V trimmed by 5 bases and J by 3 bases, 3 bases remained unmatched. Per germline, CDR1 MNHNS and CDR2 SASEGT. This CDR3 has 14 amino acids. The CDR3 DNA reads TGTGCCAGCAGTCCGGGACTAGCAACAGATACGCAGTATTTT. Translating it yields CASSPGLATDTQYF.

The chain carries TRBV5-6 and TRBJ2-3, with D unresolved. The ends were cut back, 0 bases at V and 4 bases at J, with 9 bases in the middle. Germline CDR1 and CDR2: SGHDT and YYEEEE. The CDR3 has 14 residues. The CDR3 loop reads CASSLVAVPDTQYF. The CDR3 coding sequence is TGTGCCAGCAGCTTGGTTGCGGTCCCAGATACGCAGTATTTT.

There are many counts of this clonotype. The chain links TRBV29-1 to TRBJ1-1; D is unresolved. Germline V CDR1 and CDR2: SQVTM, ANQGSEA. The CDR3 covers 10 residues. The V end lost 3 bases, the J end lost 9 bases, and 8 bases lay between the germline ends. CDR3 sequence: CSVEGEKAFF. The DNA for the CDR3 is TGCAGCGTTGAGGGCGAAAAAGCTTTCTTT. The variable domain in full, completed from reference TRBV29-1 and TRBJ1-1, reads SAVISQKPSRDICQRGTSLTIQCQVDSQVTMMFWYRQQPGQSLTLIATANQGSEATYESGFVIDKFPISRPNLTFSTLTVSNMSPEDSSIYLCSVEGEKAFFGQGTRLTVV.

This clonotype appeared a few times. This chain joins TRBV20-1 and TRBJ1-2, with D perhaps matching TRBD1 (5 bases). Trimming removed 0 bases from V and 4 bases from J, with 15 bases in between. The CDR3 extends over 15 amino acids. Per germline, CDR1 DFQATT and CDR2 SNEGSKA (reference sequence). CDR3 nucleotides: TGCAGTGCTAGAGATACCGAAGGGGCCGGCTATGGCTACACCTTC. Its translation: CSARDTEGAGYGYTF.

This clonotype was seen only a few times. Lacking the conserved final phenylalanine or tryptophan, this CDR3 likely reflects a read error. This chain links TRBV7-9 with TRBJ2-2, with 7 bases aligning to TRBD1. The CDR3 totals 17 residues. The germline V gene encodes CDR1 SEHNR and CDR2 FQNEAQ (reference sequence). With V trimmed by 7 bases and J by 3 bases, 14 bases remained unmatched. The CDR3 nucleotides are TGTGCCAGCAAATCGTATGAAAAGGGGGCCCACACCGGGGAGCTGTTTCTT. It specifies CASKSYEKGAHTGELFL.

This clonotype was detected many times. The V gene is TRBV9, the J gene TRBJ1-1; TRBD1 is a possible D gene (5 bases). V was shortened by 2 bases and J by 4 bases, with 12 bases between the two germline ends. The germline V gene encodes CDR1 SGDLS and CDR2 YYNGEE. The CDR3 covers 14 residues. CDR3: CASSVLDSSTEAFF. The CDR3 nucleotides are TGTGCCAGCAGCGTCTTAGACAGTTCCACTGAAGCTTTCTTT.

The genes are TRBV7-6 and TRBJ2-7, with a weak D call TRBD1 (6 bases). Germline CDR1 reads SGHVS; CDR2 reads FNYEAQ. With 5 bases removed from V and 3 bases from J, the gap between germline ends came to 17 bases. This CDR3 has 15 amino acids. CDR3 amino acids: CASSDGAGTIYEQYF. CDR3 DNA sequence: TGTGCCAGCAGCGATGGGGCAGGGACAATCTACGAGCAGTACTTC.

This clonotype appeared a few times. The gene calls are TRBV11-3 and TRBJ2-7; D is perhaps TRBD1 (6 bases). Trimming took off 1 base at V and 2 bases at J, with 12 bases between the two ends. Germline-derived CDR1 and CDR2 are SGHNT and YENEEA. This CDR3 region has 15 residues. CDR3 sequence: CASSLVGTPTYEQYF. The CDR3 bases are TGTGCCAGCAGCTTAGTTGGGACACCTACCTACGAGCAGTACTTC.

The chain links TRBV14 to TRBJ2-1, with 14 bases identical to TRBD2. Germline-derived CDR1 and CDR2 are SGHDN and FVKESK. V was pared by 4 bases and J by 12 bases, with 8 bases of the junction left unmatched. The CDR3 sequence is 15 residues long. CDR3 region: CASSPSGLAGVGQFF. CDR3 nucleotides: TGTGCCAGCAGCCCCTCGGGACTAGCGGGAGTTGGGCAGTTCTTC.

This clonotype was found a few times. The chain combines TRBV19 with TRBJ2-4; 7 positions match TRBD2. Unmatched junction bases numbered 7, after V lost 0 bases and J lost 14 bases. The germline V gene has CDR1 LNHDA and CDR2 SQIVND (reference sequence). This CDR3 has 13 amino acids. The CDR3 loop reads CASSIDLGGREYF. In DNA form, the CDR3 reads TGTGCCAGTAGTATAGATCTTGGCGGGAGAGAGTACTTC.

Ten or more counts support this clonotype. The chain links TRBV7-2 to TRBJ2-3, with 10 bases matching TRBD2. The CDR3 runs to 16 residues. CDR1 is SGHTA and CDR2 is FQGNSA in the germline V gene. The ends lost 0 bases at V and 5 bases at J; junction bases unmatched: 5. This CDR3 is CASSLALAGVRDTQYF. DNA of the CDR3: TGTGCCAGCAGCTTAGCGCTAGCGGGAGTGAGAGATACGCAGTATTTT.

In its sample, this clonotype was seen a few times. The rearrangement uses TRBV3-1 and TRBJ2-7, with TRBD1 matching 10 bases. This CDR3 has 13 amino acids. With V trimmed by 4 bases and J by 5 bases, 2 bases remained unmatched. The germline gives CDR1 LGHDT, CDR2 YNNKEL (reference sequence). CDR3: CASSRQGADEQYF. The DNA of the CDR3 is TGTGCCAGCAGCCGACAGGGGGCAGACGAGCAGTACTTC.

This clonotype came up many times. This chain uses TRBV18 with TRBJ2-1; TRBD1 agrees at 9 bases. Germline V gene data show CDR1 as KGHSH and CDR2 as LQKENI. J gave up 8 bases and V 3 bases, and 5 bases lay outside the gene matches. The CDR3 sequence is 14 residues long. The CDR3 DNA sequence: TGTGCCAGCTCACCGAATGGACAGGGGTATGAGCAGTTCTTC. This sequence encodes CASSPNGQGYEQFF.

This clonotype has ten or more counts. J is TRBJ2-1 and V is TRBV11-2, with D tentatively TRBD1 (5 bases). Germline values: CDR1 SGHAT, CDR2 FQNNGV. This CDR3 is 12 amino acids long. V was pared by 3 bases and J by 7 bases, with 7 bases between. CDR3 protein: CASSLRQNEQFF. The CDR3 nucleotides read TGTGCCAGCAGCTTGAGACAGAATGAGCAGTTCTTC.

The DNA for the CDR3 is TGTGCCAGCAGCTTAAGAGATGACAGTGAAGCTTTCTTT. Translation gives CASSLRDDSEAFF. The rearrangement uses TRBV7-3 and TRBJ1-1, with D tentatively TRBD1 (5 bases). The V gene lost 1 base and the J gene lost 7 bases, with 10 bases spanning the gap. Germline-derived CDR1 and CDR2 are SGHTA and FQGTGA. The CDR3 has 13 residues.

This clonotype appeared a few times. The conserved final phenylalanine or tryptophan is absent from the CDR3, which likely points to a read error. V is TRBV7-9 and J is TRBJ2-5; TRBD1 or TRBD2 may be the D gene (5 bases each). V was trimmed by 5 bases and J by 4 bases, leaving 17 bases between them. The CDR3 runs to 15 residues. Germline assignment: CDR1 SEHNR and CDR2 FQNEAQ (reference sequence). The CDR3, as DNA: TGTGCCAGCAGCCCACCGGGACGAGGGCGAGAGACCCAGTACCTC. Encoded protein: CASSPPGRGRETQYL.

This clonotype has just a few counts. A much larger clone differs by one base, so this may be a read error. The chain couples TRBV29-1 to TRBJ2-5; 8 bases agree with TRBD1. The CDR3 consists of 13 residues. Germline loops: CDR1 SQVTM, CDR2 ANQGSEA. CDR3 amino acids: CSALGQGTETQCF. DNA of the CDR3: TGCAGCGCCCTAGGACAGGGAACAGAGACCCAGTGCTTC.

The chain employs TRBV28 and TRBJ2-1, with 10 nucleotides matching TRBD2. CDR3 length: 16 amino acids. Germline V gene data show CDR1 as MDHEN and CDR2 as SYDVKM. Trimming took 4 bases from V and 7 from J; bases not matched to a gene: 10. CDR3 sequence (DNA): TGTGCCAGCAGTTATGCTAGCGGGAGTCAAATAAATGAGCAGTTCTTC. Amino acid sequence: CASSYASGSQINEQFF.

This clonotype was seen repeatedly, ten times or more. The gene calls are TRBV12-3 or TRBV12-4 and TRBJ2-7, with 12 bases fitting TRBD2. The CDR3 loop spans 14 amino acids. V dropped 6 bases and J dropped 2; count of bases not matched to a gene: 2. The CDR3 DNA follows: TGTGCCAGCAGGGCTAGCGGGAGGGCCTACGAGCAGTACTTC. It codes for CASRASGRAYEQYF.

V is TRBV5-8 and J is TRBJ1-5, with TRBD1 as a possible D gene (6 bases). The germline V and J ends were trimmed by 2 bases and 4 bases, with 25 bases remaining between them. Germline V gene data show CDR1 as SGHTS and CDR2 as YDEGEE. The CDR3 spans 19 residues. The CDR3 protein is CASSLKMETGPWRNQPQHF. Here the CDR3 DNA reads TGTGCCAGCAGCTTAAAAATGGAGACAGGCCCCTGGAGGAATCAGCCCCAGCATTTT.

This clonotype was seen a handful of times. The chain recombines TRBV20-1 with TRBJ1-2; possibly TRBD1 for D (5 bases). Germline V gene data show CDR1 as DFQATT and CDR2 as SNEGSKA (reference sequence). Trimming cost V 4 bases and J 4 bases, with 7 bases left between them. There are 11 residues in the CDR3. The CDR3, as DNA: TGCAGTGCTAACACAGGCTATGGCTACACCTTC. This sequence encodes CSANTGYGYTF.

This clonotype came up many times. This sequence joins TRBV5-1 and TRBJ2-3, with D unresolved. Germline V gives CDR1 SGHRS, CDR2 YFSETQ. Trimming removed 2 bases at V and 0 bases at J, with 7 bases between. There are 14 residues in the CDR3. The CDR3 nucleotides are TGCGCCAGCAGCTTCGACATCAGCACAGATACGCAGTATTTT. Its translation: CASSFDISTDTQYF. Full variable domain (remainder filled in from reference TRBV5-1 and TRBJ2-3): KAGVTQTPRYLIKTRGQQVTLSCSPISGHRSVSWYQQTPGQGLQFLFEYFSETQRNKGNFPGRFSGRQFSNSRSEMNVSTLELGDSALYLCASSFDISTDTQYFGPGTRLTVL.